A single sample gave rise to the 31 T cell receptor beta chains below, sequenced in a study of T cells after yellow fever vaccination (dated by TCRdb to the late 2010s). The intended sense of this specimen's treatment or condition label: live attenuated yellow fever vaccine strain. Library prep was done by 5' RACE. Sequenced using an Illumina NovaSeq 6000. TCRdb handled the public reads itself, with Q25 trimming in fastp and clone calling in MiXCR, and kept productive beta chains. Duplicate CDR3 protein sequences are folded into a single record with the most common DNA and genes. In this sample the table shows about 130,000 distinct CDR3 sequences, roughly 10% of which occur a single time. Approximately 39% of the sample is held by the ten biggest clonotypes. The sample here was CD8+ T cells sorted from PBMCs, taken on the day of the yellow fever booster vaccination. Receptor source: a man aged 18 to 30 who received the YFV17D yellow fever vaccine.

This clonotype was seen more than once but under ten times. V gene TRBV4-1 combines with J gene TRBJ2-7; perhaps TRBD2 as D (6 bases). The CDR3 runs to 15 residues. V was trimmed by 0 bases and J by 5 bases, leaving 14 bases between them. Germline V gene data show CDR1 as MGHRA and CDR2 as YSYEKL. CDR3 in DNA: TGCGCCAGCAGCCAAGAAAAGACTAGACTTAACGAGCAGTACTTC. It specifies CASSQEKTRLNEQYF.

This clonotype was observed a single time. A clone one base away is much larger, so this may be a read error. This chain links TRBV7-2 with TRBJ2-3; D might be TRBD1 or TRBD2, each matching 5 bases. In germline, CDR1 is SGHTA, CDR2 FQGNSA. V lost 3 bases, J lost 1 base, and 14 bases lay in between. This CDR3 has 16 residues. CDR3: CASSFRAEGRTDTQYF. The CDR3 DNA reads as TGTGCCAGCAGCTTTCGGGCCGAGGGGCGCACAGATACGCAGTATTTT.

The chain links TRBV3-1 to TRBJ2-5; D might be TRBD1 (5 bases). V was clipped by 0 bases and J by 5 bases, with 22 bases between them. The germline gives CDR1 LGHDT, CDR2 YNNKEL (reference sequence). There are 18 residues in the CDR3. CDR3 DNA sequence: TGTGCCAGCAGCCAAGAACAGTGGGGCCAGGGAATGTGGGAGACCCAGTACTTC. Protein: CASSQEQWGQGMWETQYF.

The chain recombines TRBV7-9 with TRBJ2-3; 7 positions match TRBD2. There are 15 residues in the CDR3. Per the germline V gene, CDR1 is SEHNR and CDR2 is FQNEAQ (reference sequence). Unmatched junction bases numbered 8, after V lost 8 bases and J lost 0 bases. The CDR3 DNA follows: TGTGCCAGCCCTGGGCGGGGGTCCAGCACAGATACGCAGTATTTT. Translated, it gives CASPGRGSSTDTQYF.

About this clonotype itself: One end of the junction does not line up with germline, which may come from a read error. The chain couples TRBV6-2 or TRBV6-3 to TRBJ1-2; the match to TRBD1 covers 10 bases. CDR3 size: 15 residues. Per the germline V gene, CDR1 is MNHEY and CDR2 is SVGEGT. As DNA, the CDR3 is TGTGCCAGCAGTGACTCCGGGACAGGGGTTGTCGGCTACACCTTC. Protein: CASSDSGTGVVGYTF.

This clonotype was counted a few times. This chain links TRBV4-3 with TRBJ2-2; 10 bases agree with TRBD2. Germline V lookup: CDR1 LGHNA, CDR2 YSLEER. Germline trimming cut 6 bases from V and 4 bases from J; bases unmatched to any gene: 2. The CDR3 is 14 amino acids. The CDR3 DNA follows: TGCGCCAGCAGTATAGCGGGGGGCACCGGGGAGCTGTTTTTT. Its translation is CASSIAGGTGELFF.

This rearrangement joins TRBV19 to TRBJ2-7; the D call may be TRBD1 or TRBD2 (5 bases each). Germline V gene lookup returns CDR1 LNHDA and CDR2 SQIVND (reference sequence). There are 12 residues in the CDR3. V was cut by 3 bases and J by 2 bases, with 5 bases left in between. CDR3 loop: CASSMGPYEQYF. The CDR3 region has the DNA TGTGCCAGTAGTATGGGACCCTACGAGCAGTACTTC.

There are a few counts of this clonotype. V usage is TRBV5-8 and J usage is TRBJ2-5; D may be TRBD1 (5 bases). This CDR3 spans 14 amino acids. V lost 1 base to trimming and J lost 2 bases, with 9 bases between them. From germline, CDR1 is SGHTS and CDR2 YDEGEE. As DNA, the CDR3 is TGTGCCAGCAGCTTGTGGCAGGGACAAGAGACCCAGTACTTC. Translating it yields CASSLWQGQETQYF.

The chain employs TRBV5-4 and TRBJ1-2, with a weak D call TRBD1 (6 bases). Trimming left V 2 bases short and J 10 bases short, with 15 bases between. There are 13 residues in the CDR3. The germline V gene has CDR1 SGHNT and CDR2 YYREEE (reference sequence). CDR3 nucleotides: TGTGCCAGCAGCTTTGGGGGGCGCGTTCTCTACACCTTC. Its protein is CASSFGGRVLYTF.

This chain links TRBV19 with TRBJ1-2; D is undetermined. V lost 3 bases to trimming and J lost 8 bases, with 7 bases between them. Germline CDR1 is LNHDA and CDR2 is SQIVND (reference sequence). This CDR3 has 11 amino acids. The CDR3 is CASSIGRGYTF. CDR3 DNA: TGTGCCAGTAGTATTGGTCGGGGCTACACCTTC.

This chain connects TRBV5-1 to TRBJ2-7, with no clear D. The germline CDR1 and CDR2 sequences are SGHRS and YFSETQ. The ends were cut back, 3 bases at V and 4 bases at J, with 14 bases in the middle. The CDR3 extends over 14 amino acids. This CDR3 is CASSSVAREYEQYV. As DNA, the CDR3 is TGCGCCAGCAGCTCCGTCGCTAGGGAATACGAGCAGTACGTC.

This clonotype appeared many times. The V and J genes are TRBV7-6 and TRBJ2-3; the match to TRBD1 covers 8 bases. There are 14 residues in the CDR3. Trimming took 5 bases from V and 6 from J; bases not matched to a gene: 7. The germline V gene has CDR1 SGHVS and CDR2 FNYEAQ. The DNA of the CDR3 is TGTGCCAGCAGCCTTGGGACAGGCCCGGATACGCAGTATTTT. Translating it yields CASSLGTGPDTQYF.

This clonotype was counted a few times. CDR3 loop: CASSSRGASYEQYF. For the CDR3, the DNA is TGTGCCAGCAGTTCGCGGGGGGCGTCCTACGAGCAGTACTTC. The chain uses TRBV27 and TRBJ2-7; 8 nucleotides match TRBD2. Germline assignment: CDR1 MNHEY and CDR2 SMNVEV (reference sequence). The CDR3 consists of 14 residues. V shed 4 bases, J shed 1 base, and the junction held 3 bases outside the gene matches.

This clonotype has at least ten counts. The rearrangement uses TRBV19 and TRBJ1-1; maybe TRBD1 (5 bases). CDR3 length: 17 residues. The V gene's germline CDR1 is LNHDA and CDR2 SQIVND (reference sequence). Trimming cost V 4 bases and J 1 base, with 19 bases left between them. CDR3 sequence (DNA): TGTGCCAGTAGTAAATGGGACCGACTGGGCCCGAACACTGAAGCTTTCTTT. Amino acids: CASSKWDRLGPNTEAFF. Complete variable domain (other parts from reference TRBV19 and TRBJ1-1): DGGITQSPKYLFRKEGQNVTLSCEQNLNHDAMYWYRQDPGQGLRLIYYSQIVNDFQKGDIAEGYSVSREKKESFPLTVTSAQKNPTAFYLCASSKWDRLGPNTEAFFGQGTRLTVV.

The chain uses TRBV19 and TRBJ2-5; no clear D gene. CDR1 is LNHDA, CDR2 SQIVND, per germline (reference sequence). V gave up 3 bases and J gave up 5 bases, with 4 bases separating them. The CDR3 is 11 amino acids. In DNA, the CDR3 is TGTGCCAGTAGTATGGGTGAGACCCAGTACTTC. Translated: CASSMGETQYF.

The sample holds many counts of this clonotype. The chain couples TRBV4-2 to TRBJ1-5; D is unresolved. The germline V gene encodes CDR1 LGHNA and CDR2 YNFKEQ. Trimming pared 0 bases from V and 2 bases from J, leaving 8 bases between. The CDR3 runs 15 residues. CDR3 coding DNA: TGTGCCAGCAGCCAAGAATGGGCGGGCAATCAGCCCCAGCATTTT. It encodes CASSQEWAGNQPQHF.

In this sample, this clonotype turned up a few times. The chain carries TRBV4-2 and TRBJ2-7; D not resolved. CDR1 LGHNA and CDR2 YNFKEQ come from the germline V gene. This CDR3 region has 15 residues. V was trimmed by 0 bases and J by 5 bases, leaving 14 bases between them. CDR3 nucleotides: TGTGCCAGCAGCCAAGAGGTCCAGCCCACCCACGAGCAGTACTTC. Translation gives CASSQEVQPTHEQYF.

This clonotype was seen only a few times. The V gene is TRBV5-6, the J gene TRBJ1-1, with 7 bases fitting TRBD1. V shed 1 base and J 3 bases; nucleotides not matched to a gene: 9. This CDR3 contains 16 residues. CDR1 and CDR2 from the germline V gene are SGHDT and YYEEEE. The CDR3 DNA reads TGTGCCAGCAGCTTGCTGACAGGGCTTTTTGACACTGAAGCTTTCTTT. Protein: CASSLLTGLFDTEAFF.

The table lists this clonotype with a few counts. V gene TRBV5-1 combines with J gene TRBJ2-1; D is unclear. The CDR3 extends over 13 amino acids. In germline, CDR1 is SGHRS, CDR2 YFSETQ. V dropped 1 base and J dropped 8 bases, with 10 bases sitting between them. The CDR3 region is CASSLIEQDEQFF. The CDR3 coding sequence is TGCGCCAGCAGCTTGATTGAGCAGGATGAGCAGTTCTTC.

The table lists this clonotype with a few counts. The V gene is TRBV5-5, the J gene TRBJ1-2; TRBD1 aligns across 8 bases. Trimming took 4 bases from V and 6 from J; bases not matched to a gene: 8. The CDR3 extends over 14 amino acids. The germline V gene encodes CDR1 SGHKS and CDR2 YYEKEE (reference sequence). CDR3 nucleotides: TGTGCCAGCAGCCGGCTGGACAGGGCCGATGGCTACACCTTC. Its translation: CASSRLDRADGYTF.

This clonotype was seen a few times. This rearrangement joins TRBV19 to TRBJ2-7; 7 nucleotides align to TRBD1. The CDR3 covers 14 residues. The V and J ends lost 3 bases and 1 base, in that order; junction bases with no gene match: 3. The germline gives CDR1 LNHDA, CDR2 SQIVND (reference sequence). In DNA form, the CDR3 reads TGTGCCAGTAGTATGACAGGGAGTTCCTACGAGCAGTACTTC. Protein product: CASSMTGSSYEQYF.

The sample holds many counts of this clonotype. This sequence joins TRBV28 and TRBJ2-1, with D possibly matching TRBD2 (5 bases). The germline gives CDR1 MDHEN, CDR2 SYDVKM. V lost 3 bases, J lost 7 bases, and 13 bases lay in between. The CDR3 runs to 14 residues. The CDR3 DNA reads TGTGCCAGCAGTTTTAGAACTAGGACGAATGAGCAGTTCTTC. This codes for CASSFRTRTNEQFF.

Only a few counts were recorded for this clonotype. This chain connects TRBV2 to TRBJ2-3, with 7 bases identical to TRBD2. This CDR3 contains 12 residues. Germline CDR1 and CDR2: SNHLY and FYNNEI. The trim removed 10 bases at V and 4 bases at J, leaving 5 bases unmatched. CDR3: CAIREGADTQYF. Here the CDR3 DNA reads TGTGCCATCAGGGAGGGAGCAGATACGCAGTATTTT.

This chain connects TRBV4-1 to TRBJ1-3, with D possibly being TRBD1 (5 bases). Germline CDR1 MGHRA, CDR2 YSYEKL. This CDR3 is built from 13 residues. The ends were cut back, 7 bases at V and 2 bases at J, with 9 bases in the middle. Written as DNA, the CDR3 is TGCGCCAGCACGGGGCTGGCTGGAAACACCATATATTTT. This encodes CASTGLAGNTIYF.

This clonotype was counted ten times or more. The CDR3 spells CASSSFGQSEETQYF. As DNA, the CDR3 is TGTGCCAGCAGTTCCTTCGGACAGTCTGAAGAGACCCAGTACTTC. The rearrangement joins TRBV28 to TRBJ2-5, with a possible D match to TRBD1 (6 bases). The germline gives CDR1 MDHEN, CDR2 SYDVKM. V was trimmed by 4 bases and J by 3 bases, leaving 15 bases between them. The CDR3 is made up of 15 amino acids.

This clonotype turned up a few times. The genes are TRBV12-3 or TRBV12-4 and TRBJ1-5; D perhaps matches TRBD1 (5 bases). The V gene lost 6 bases and the J gene lost 3 bases, with 12 bases spanning the gap. This CDR3 comprises 14 residues. CDR3 amino acids: CASRGDALNQPQHF. CDR3 DNA: TGTGCCAGCAGGGGGGACGCTCTCAATCAGCCCCAGCATTTT.

This clonotype came up a few times. V is TRBV13 and J is TRBJ1-1; no definite D call. In germline, CDR1 is PRHDT, CDR2 FYEKMQ (reference sequence). The V end was cut by 6 bases, the J end by 3 bases, with 8 bases between. This CDR3 is built from 12 residues. CDR3: CASRGLDTEAFF. CDR3 in DNA: TGTGCCAGCAGGGGTTTGGACACTGAAGCTTTCTTT.

CDR3 in DNA: TGTGCCAGCAGCTTATCACAGGGAACCTACAATGAGCAGTTCTTC. Translation: CASSLSQGTYNEQFF. The rearrangement links TRBV7-6 to TRBJ2-1; a possible D gene is TRBD1 (6 bases). The germline V and J ends were trimmed by 2 bases and 2 bases, with 10 bases remaining between them. This CDR3 comprises 15 residues. The germline V gene has CDR1 SGHVS and CDR2 FNYEAQ. Filled out from reference TRBV7-6 and TRBJ2-1, the complete variable domain reads GAGVSQSPRYKVTKRGQDVALRCDPISGHVSLYWYRQALGQGPEFLTYFNYEAQQDKSGLPNDRFSAERPEGSISTLTIQRTEQRDSAMYRCASSLSQGTYNEQFFGPGTRLTVL.

The chain links TRBV4-1 to TRBJ2-3, with 14 bases aligning to TRBD2. The CDR3 covers 20 residues. The germline CDR1 and CDR2 sequences are MGHRA and YSYEKL. V lost 2 bases and J lost 0; bases outside the gene matches: 10. The CDR3 sequence: CASSQPRLAGGRYSTDTQYF. The CDR3 DNA reads TGCGCCAGCAGCCAACCCAGACTAGCGGGGGGGCGATATAGCACAGATACGCAGTATTTT.

CDR3 sequence (DNA): TGTGCCAGCAGCCCTCCCTCTGGAAACACCATATATTTT. It translates to CASSPPSGNTIYF. V and J are TRBV7-8 and TRBJ1-3; no reliable D call. Germline CDR1 reads SGHVS; CDR2 reads FQNEAQ. The ends were cut back, 5 bases at V and 0 bases at J, with 5 bases in the middle. This CDR3 contains 13 residues. Supplemented by reference TRBV7-8 and TRBJ1-3, the full variable domain reads GAGVSQSPRYKVAKRGQDVALRCDPISGHVSLFWYQQALGQGPEFLTYFQNEAQLDKSGLPSDRFFAERPEGSVSTLKIQRTQQEDSAVYLCASSPPSGNTIYFGEGSWLTVV.

This clonotype was seen only a few times. The junction and the germline gene differ at one end; a read error may be behind it. The chain links TRBV4-3 to TRBJ2-3; no reliable D call. This CDR3 is built from 14 residues. Per germline, CDR1 LGHNA and CDR2 YSLEER. Here the CDR3 reads CASSEDKFTDTQYF. The CDR3 DNA reads as TGCGCCAGCAGCGAAGACAAGTTCACAGATACGCAGTATTTT.